This T cell receptor (beta chain) emerged from a study of early T cells in non-severe SARS-CoV-2 infection. As for the study in general: The chains were unpaired, and the sequenced material was bulk RNA from unsorted whole blood.

Unique molecular identifiers were attached to individual cDNA molecules. In TCRdb, the 5' RACE reads were re-called with MiXCR into one record per CDR3 protein. The table lists more than 55,000 distinct CDR3 sequences, 8% to 9.5% of them singletons. In this sample, this clonotype turned up many times. The specimen was whole blood. This receptor was obtained from an adult who was a healthcare worker with PCR-confirmed SARS-CoV-2 infection or an uninfected control (not recorded which).

CDR3 sequence (DNA): TGTGCCAGCAGCAGCTCCTATAATTCACCCCTCCACTTT. Encoded protein: CASSSSYNSPLHF. This chain links TRBV28 with TRBJ1-6; D unresolved. From germline, CDR1 is MDHEN and CDR2 SYDVKM. This CDR3 region has 13 residues. V gave up 6 bases and J gave up 0 bases, with 3 bases separating them. The whole variable domain, remainder taken from reference TRBV28 and TRBJ1-6, is DVKVTQSSRYLVKRTGEKVFLECVQDMDHENMFWYRQDPGLGLRLIYFSYDVKMKEKGDIPEGYSVSREKKERFSLILESASTNQTSMYLCASSSSYNSPLHFGNGTRLTVT.